These 5 T cell receptor beta chains originate from one sample sequenced in a study of human T cells and chemical hapten exposure. TCRdb reprocessed the RACE reads with MiXCR, giving one entry per CDR3 protein. The sample shows about 360,000 distinct CDR3 sequences, about 4.8% of them seen only once. Time point of the sample: patch test 1, 2 weeks after DPC sensitization. As for treatment: therapeutic diphenylcyclopropenone sensitization with weekly scalp DPC. The starting material was whole blood, obtained in connection with sensitization to the hapten diphenylcyclopropenone (DPC). The receptors here all came from a woman in her forties or fifties with alopecia areata. Some clones in this sample may be carry-over from other donors' samples.

In this sample, this clonotype turned up many times. The rearrangement links TRBV29-1 to TRBJ1-1; the D gene is possibly TRBD1 (5 bases). The CDR3 is 14 amino acids. Germline CDR1 reads SQVTM; CDR2 reads ANQGSEA. Trimming removed 4 bases at V and 1 base at J, with 13 bases between. CDR3 loop: CSVGVGAPNTEAFF. CDR3 nucleotides: TGCAGCGTTGGAGTAGGGGCGCCGAACACTGAAGCTTTCTTT.

This clonotype has a handful of counts. The V and J genes are TRBV4-2 and TRBJ1-1, with D tentatively TRBD1 (6 bases). The length of the CDR3 is 14 residues. Germline CDR1 is LGHNA and CDR2 is YNFKEQ. V was pared by 5 bases and J by 8 bases, with 18 bases between. The CDR3 region is CASSARGGQGEAFF. The CDR3 DNA reads TGTGCCAGCAGCGCCCGGGGGGGCCAGGGGGAAGCTTTCTTT.

This clonotype was recorded a few times. V gene TRBV4-3 combines with J gene TRBJ2-7; the match to TRBD2 covers 7 bases. V lost 2 bases to trimming and J lost 4 bases; unmatched junction nucleotides: 2. Germline V CDR1 and CDR2: LGHNA, YSLEER. CDR3 length: 13 amino acids. The CDR3 DNA reads TGCGCCAGCAGCCAAAGGGGAGGGTACGAGCAGTACTTC. Protein sequence: CASSQRGGYEQYF.

This clonotype was seen ten or more times. J is TRBJ2-1 and V is TRBV15; TRBD2 matches at 10 bases. Germline CDR1 is LNHNV and CDR2 is YYDKDF (reference sequence). V lost 3 bases and J lost 2; bases outside the gene matches: 7. This CDR3 comprises 17 residues. The CDR3 protein is CATSSHTSGKTYNEQFF. Written as DNA, the CDR3 is TGTGCCACCAGCAGTCACACTAGCGGGAAGACCTACAATGAGCAGTTCTTC.

This clonotype was counted at least ten times. V is TRBV25-1 and J is TRBJ2-5; 10 nucleotides agree with TRBD1. Losses at the gene ends were 4 bases for V and 5 bases for J; bases not matched to a gene: 4. This CDR3 has 14 amino acids. Germline V gene data show CDR1 as MGHDK and CDR2 as SYGVNS. The CDR3 region has the DNA TGTGCCAGCAGTGTGGGACAGGGGTGGGAGACCCAGTACTTC. It encodes CASSVGQGWETQYF. Full variable domain (rest looked up from reference TRBV25-1 and TRBJ2-5): EADIYQTPRYLVIGTGKKITLECSQTMGHDKMYWYQQDPGMELHLIHYSYGVNSTEKGDLSSESTVSRIRTEHFPLTLESARPSHTSQYLCASSVGQGWETQYFGPGTRLLVL.